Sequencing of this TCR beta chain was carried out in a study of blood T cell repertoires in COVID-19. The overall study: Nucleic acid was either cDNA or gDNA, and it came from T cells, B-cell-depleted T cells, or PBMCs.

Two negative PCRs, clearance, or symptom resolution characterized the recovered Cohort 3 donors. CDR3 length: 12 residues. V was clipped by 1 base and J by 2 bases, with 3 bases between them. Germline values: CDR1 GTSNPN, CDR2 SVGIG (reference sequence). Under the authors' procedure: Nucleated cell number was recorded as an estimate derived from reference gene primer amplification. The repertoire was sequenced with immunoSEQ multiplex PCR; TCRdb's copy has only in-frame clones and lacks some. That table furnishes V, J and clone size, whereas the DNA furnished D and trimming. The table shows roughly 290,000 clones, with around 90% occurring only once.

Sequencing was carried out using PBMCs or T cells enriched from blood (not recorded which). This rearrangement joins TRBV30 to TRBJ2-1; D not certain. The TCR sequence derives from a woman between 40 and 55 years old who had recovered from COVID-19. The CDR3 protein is CAWSDTYNEQFF. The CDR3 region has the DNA TGTGCCTGGAGTGACACCTACAATGAGCAGTTCTTC. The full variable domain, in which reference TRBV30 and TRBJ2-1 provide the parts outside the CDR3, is SQTIHQWPATLVQPVGSPLSLECTVEGTSNPNLYWYRQAAGRGLQLLFYSVGIGQISSEVPQNLSASRPQDRQFILSSKKLLLSDSGFYLCAWSDTYNEQFFGPGTRLTVL.